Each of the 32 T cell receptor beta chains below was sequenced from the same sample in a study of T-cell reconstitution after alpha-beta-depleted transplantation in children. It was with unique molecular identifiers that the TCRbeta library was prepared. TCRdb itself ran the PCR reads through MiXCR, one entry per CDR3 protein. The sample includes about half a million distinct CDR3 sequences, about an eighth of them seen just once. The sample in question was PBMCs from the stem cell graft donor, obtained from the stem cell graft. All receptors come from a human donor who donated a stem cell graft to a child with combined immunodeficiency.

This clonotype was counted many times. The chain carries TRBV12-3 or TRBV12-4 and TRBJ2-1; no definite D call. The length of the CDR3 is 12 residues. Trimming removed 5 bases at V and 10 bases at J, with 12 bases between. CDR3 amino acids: CASSPNQLEQFF. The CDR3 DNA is TGTGCCAGCAGTCCGAATCAATTGGAGCAGTTCTTC.

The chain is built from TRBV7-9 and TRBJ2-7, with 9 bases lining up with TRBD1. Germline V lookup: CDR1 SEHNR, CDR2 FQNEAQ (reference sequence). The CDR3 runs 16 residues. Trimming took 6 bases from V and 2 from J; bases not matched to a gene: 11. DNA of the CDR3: TGTGCCAGCAGTCCCCCCCGGGGACAGGGAACCTACGAGCAGTACTTC. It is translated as CASSPPRGQGTYEQYF.

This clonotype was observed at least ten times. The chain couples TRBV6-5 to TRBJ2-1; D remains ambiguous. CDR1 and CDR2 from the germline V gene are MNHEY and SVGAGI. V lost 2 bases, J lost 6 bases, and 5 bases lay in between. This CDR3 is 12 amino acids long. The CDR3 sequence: CASSYSGNEQFF. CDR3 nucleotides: TGTGCCAGCAGTTACAGTGGCAATGAGCAGTTCTTC.

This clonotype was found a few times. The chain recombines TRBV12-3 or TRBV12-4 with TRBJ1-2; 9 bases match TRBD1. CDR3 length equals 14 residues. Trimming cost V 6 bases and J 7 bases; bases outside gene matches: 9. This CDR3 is CASRRDREWGGYTF. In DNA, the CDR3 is TGTGCCAGCAGGCGGGACAGGGAATGGGGTGGCTACACCTTC.

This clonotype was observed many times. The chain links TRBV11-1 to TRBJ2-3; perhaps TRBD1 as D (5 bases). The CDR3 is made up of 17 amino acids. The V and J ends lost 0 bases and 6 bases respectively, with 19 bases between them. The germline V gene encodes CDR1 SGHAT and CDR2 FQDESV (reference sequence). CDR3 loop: CASSLASWGVESDTQYF. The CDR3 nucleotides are TGTGCCAGCAGCTTAGCATCGTGGGGCGTAGAATCCGATACGCAGTATTTT.

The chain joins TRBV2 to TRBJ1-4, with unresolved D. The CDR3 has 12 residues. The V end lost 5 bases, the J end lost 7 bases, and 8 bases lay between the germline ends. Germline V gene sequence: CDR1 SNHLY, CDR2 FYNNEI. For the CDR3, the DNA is TGTGCCAGCAGTATGTTTGGTGAAAAACTGTTTTTT. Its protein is CASSMFGEKLFF.

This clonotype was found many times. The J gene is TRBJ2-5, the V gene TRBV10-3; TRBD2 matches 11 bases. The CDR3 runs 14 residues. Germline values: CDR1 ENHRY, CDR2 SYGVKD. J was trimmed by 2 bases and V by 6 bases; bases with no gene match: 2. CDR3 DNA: TGTGCCATCAGCCGGACTAGCGGGCAAGAGACCCAGTACTTC. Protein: CAISRTSGQETQYF.

The CDR3 loop reads CATITDSRGRGIQETQYF. CDR3 nucleotide sequence: TGTGCCACCATCACAGATTCCCGCGGGCGGGGGATCCAAGAGACCCAGTACTTC. The chain uses TRBV15 and TRBJ2-5, with 7 bases fitting TRBD2. CDR1 and CDR2 (germline): LNHNV, YYDKDF (reference sequence). The CDR3 spans 18 residues. Trimming at V came to 7 bases and at J to 1 base, leaving 18 bases not matched to a gene.

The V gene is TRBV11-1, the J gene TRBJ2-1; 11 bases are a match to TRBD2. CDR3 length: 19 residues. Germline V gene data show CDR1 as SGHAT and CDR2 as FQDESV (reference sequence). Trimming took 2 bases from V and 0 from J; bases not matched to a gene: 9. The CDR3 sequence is CASSLMWLAGGFSYNEQFF. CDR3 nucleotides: TGTGCCAGCAGCTTAATGTGGCTAGCGGGGGGTTTCTCCTACAATGAGCAGTTCTTC. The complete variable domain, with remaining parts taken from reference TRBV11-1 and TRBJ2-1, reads EAEVAQSPRYKITEKSQAVAFWCDPISGHATLYWYRQILGQGPELLVQFQDESVVDDSQLPKDRFSAERLKGVDSTLKIQPAELGDSAMYLCASSLMWLAGGFSYNEQFFGPGTRLTVL.

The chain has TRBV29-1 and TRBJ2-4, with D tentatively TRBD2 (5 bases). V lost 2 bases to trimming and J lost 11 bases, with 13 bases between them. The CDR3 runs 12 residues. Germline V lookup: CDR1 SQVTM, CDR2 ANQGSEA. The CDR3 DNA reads TGCAGCGTTGAAACCCTTGTGGGAGTTCAGTACTTC. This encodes CSVETLVGVQYF.

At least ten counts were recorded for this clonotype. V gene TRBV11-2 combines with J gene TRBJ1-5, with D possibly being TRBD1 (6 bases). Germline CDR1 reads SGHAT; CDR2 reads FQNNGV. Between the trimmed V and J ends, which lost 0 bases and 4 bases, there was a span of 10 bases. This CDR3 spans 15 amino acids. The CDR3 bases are TGTGCCAGCAGCTTAGATGGAGGGGGTAATCAGCCCCAGCATTTT. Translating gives CASSLDGGGNQPQHF.

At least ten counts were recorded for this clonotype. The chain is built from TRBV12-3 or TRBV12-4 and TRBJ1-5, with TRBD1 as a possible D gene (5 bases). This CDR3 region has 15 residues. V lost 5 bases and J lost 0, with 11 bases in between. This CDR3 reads CASSDRDDSNQPQHF. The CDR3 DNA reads TGTGCCAGCAGTGACCGGGACGATAGCAATCAGCCCCAGCATTTT.

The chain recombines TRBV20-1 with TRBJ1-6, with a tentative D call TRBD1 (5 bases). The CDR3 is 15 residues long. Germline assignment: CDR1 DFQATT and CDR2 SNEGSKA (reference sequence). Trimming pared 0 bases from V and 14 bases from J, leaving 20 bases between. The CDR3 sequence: CSARDTPGIRGALHF. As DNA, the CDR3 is TGCAGTGCTAGAGACACCCCAGGGATAAGAGGAGCCCTCCACTTT.

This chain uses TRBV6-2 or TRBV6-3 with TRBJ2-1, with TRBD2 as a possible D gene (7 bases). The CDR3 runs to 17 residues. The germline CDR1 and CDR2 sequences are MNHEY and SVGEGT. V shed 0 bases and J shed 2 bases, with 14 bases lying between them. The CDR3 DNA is TGTGCCAGCAGTTACTCGACGAGGGAGGGGGCCTACAATGAGCAGTTCTTC. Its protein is CASSYSTREGAYNEQFF.

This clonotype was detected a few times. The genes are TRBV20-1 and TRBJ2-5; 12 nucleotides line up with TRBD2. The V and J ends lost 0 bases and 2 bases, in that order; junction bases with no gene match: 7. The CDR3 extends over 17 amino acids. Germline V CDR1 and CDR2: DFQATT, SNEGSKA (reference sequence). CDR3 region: CSARDIGLAGRQETQYF. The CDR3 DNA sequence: TGCAGTGCTAGAGATATCGGACTAGCGGGAAGGCAAGAGACCCAGTACTTC.

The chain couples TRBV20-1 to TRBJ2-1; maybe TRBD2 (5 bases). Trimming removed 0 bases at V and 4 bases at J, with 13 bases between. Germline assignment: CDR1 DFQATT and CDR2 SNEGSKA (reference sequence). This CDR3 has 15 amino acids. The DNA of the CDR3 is TGCAGTGCTAGAGATCTCAGCGGAACTTACAATGAGCAGTTCTTC. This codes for CSARDLSGTYNEQFF.

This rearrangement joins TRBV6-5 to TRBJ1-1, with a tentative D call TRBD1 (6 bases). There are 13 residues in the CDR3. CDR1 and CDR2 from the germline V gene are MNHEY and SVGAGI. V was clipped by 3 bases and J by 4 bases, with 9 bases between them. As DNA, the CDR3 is TGTGCCAGCAGTTATAGACAGGTCACTGAAGCTTTCTTT. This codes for CASSYRQVTEAFF.

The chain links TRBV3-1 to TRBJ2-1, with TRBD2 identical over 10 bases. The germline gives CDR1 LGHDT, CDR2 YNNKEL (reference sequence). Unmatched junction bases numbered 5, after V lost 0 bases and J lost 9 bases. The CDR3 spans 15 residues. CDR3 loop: CASSQEGLARGEQFF. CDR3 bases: TGTGCCAGCAGCCAAGAGGGACTAGCGAGGGGTGAGCAGTTCTTC.

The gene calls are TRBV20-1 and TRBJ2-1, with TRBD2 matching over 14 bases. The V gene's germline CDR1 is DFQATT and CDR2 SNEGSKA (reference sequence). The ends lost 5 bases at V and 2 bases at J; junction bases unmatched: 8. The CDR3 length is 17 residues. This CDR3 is CSAATSGRALAYNEQFF. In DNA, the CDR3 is TGCAGTGCTGCGACTAGCGGGAGGGCCTTAGCCTACAATGAGCAGTTCTTC.

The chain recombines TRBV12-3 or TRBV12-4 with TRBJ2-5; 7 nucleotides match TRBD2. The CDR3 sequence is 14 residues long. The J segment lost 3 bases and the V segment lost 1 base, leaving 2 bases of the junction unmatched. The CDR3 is CASSLVRGKETQYF. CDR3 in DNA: TGTGCCAGCAGTTTAGTGCGGGGGAAAGAGACCCAGTACTTC.

In nucleotides, the CDR3 is TGTGCCAGCAGCGCTAGCGGTTACCTGACTTTCTCTGGGGCCAACGTCCTGACTTTC. This encodes CASSASGYLTFSGANVLTF. The genes are TRBV11-1 and TRBJ2-6, with TRBD2 matching 7 bases. Trimming cost V 5 bases and J 0 bases; bases outside gene matches: 13. The CDR3 loop spans 19 amino acids. Germline V gene lookup returns CDR1 SGHAT and CDR2 FQDESV (reference sequence). The full variable domain, with the rest looked up from reference TRBV11-1 and TRBJ2-6, is EAEVAQSPRYKITEKSQAVAFWCDPISGHATLYWYRQILGQGPELLVQFQDESVVDDSQLPKDRFSAERLKGVDSTLKIQPAELGDSAMYLCASSASGYLTFSGANVLTFGAGSRLTVL.

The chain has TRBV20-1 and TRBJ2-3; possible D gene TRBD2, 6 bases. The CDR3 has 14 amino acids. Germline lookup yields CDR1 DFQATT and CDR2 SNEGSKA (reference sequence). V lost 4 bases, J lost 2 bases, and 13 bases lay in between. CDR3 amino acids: CSAMGGIITDTQYF. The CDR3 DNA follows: TGCAGTGCTATGGGCGGGATAATCACAGATACGCAGTATTTT.

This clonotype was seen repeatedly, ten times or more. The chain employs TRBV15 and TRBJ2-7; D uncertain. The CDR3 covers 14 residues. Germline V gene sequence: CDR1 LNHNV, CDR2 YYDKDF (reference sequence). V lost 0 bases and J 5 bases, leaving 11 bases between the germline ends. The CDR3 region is CATSREEESDEQYF. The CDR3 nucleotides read TGTGCCACCAGCAGAGAAGAGGAGTCCGACGAGCAGTACTTC. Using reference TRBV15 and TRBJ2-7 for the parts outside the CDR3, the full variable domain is DAMVIQNPRYQVTQFGKPVTLSCSQTLNHNVMYWYQQKSSQAPKLLFHYYDKDFNNEADTPDNFQSRRPNTSFCFLDIRSPGLGDTAMYLCATSREEESDEQYFGPGTRLTVT.

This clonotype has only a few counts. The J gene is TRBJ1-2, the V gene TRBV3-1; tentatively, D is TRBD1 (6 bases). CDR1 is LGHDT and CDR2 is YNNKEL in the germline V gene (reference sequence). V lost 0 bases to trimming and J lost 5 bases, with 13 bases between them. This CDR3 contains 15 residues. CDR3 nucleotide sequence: TGTGCCAGCAGCCAAGAAGATAGGGGGGGATATGGCTACACCTTC. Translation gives CASSQEDRGGYGYTF.

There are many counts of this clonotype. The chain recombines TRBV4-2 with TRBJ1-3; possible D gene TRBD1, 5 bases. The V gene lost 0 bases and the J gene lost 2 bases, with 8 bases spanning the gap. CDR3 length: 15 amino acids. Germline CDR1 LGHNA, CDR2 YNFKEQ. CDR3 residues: CASSQDPGTGNTIYF. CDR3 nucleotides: TGTGCCAGCAGCCAAGATCCAGGGACTGGAAACACCATATATTTT.

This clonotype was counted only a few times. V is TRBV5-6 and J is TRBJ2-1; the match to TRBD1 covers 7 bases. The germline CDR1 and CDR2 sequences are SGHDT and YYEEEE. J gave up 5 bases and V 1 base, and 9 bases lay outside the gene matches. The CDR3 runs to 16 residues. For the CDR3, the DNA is TGTGCCAGCAGCTTGTACCGGGACAGACAAGACAATGAGCAGTTCTTC. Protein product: CASSLYRDRQDNEQFF.

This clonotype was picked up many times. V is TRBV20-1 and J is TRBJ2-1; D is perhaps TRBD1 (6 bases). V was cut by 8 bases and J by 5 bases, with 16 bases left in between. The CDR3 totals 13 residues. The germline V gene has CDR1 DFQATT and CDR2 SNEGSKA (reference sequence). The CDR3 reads CSTTDRMNNEQFF. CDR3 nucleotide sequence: TGCAGTACCACCGACAGGATGAACAATGAGCAGTTCTTC.

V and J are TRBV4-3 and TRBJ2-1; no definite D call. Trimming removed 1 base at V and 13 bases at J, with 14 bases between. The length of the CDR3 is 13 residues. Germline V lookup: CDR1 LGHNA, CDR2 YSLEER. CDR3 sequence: CASSQVGPRPQFF. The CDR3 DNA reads TGCGCCAGCAGCCAAGTAGGACCACGGCCACAGTTCTTC.

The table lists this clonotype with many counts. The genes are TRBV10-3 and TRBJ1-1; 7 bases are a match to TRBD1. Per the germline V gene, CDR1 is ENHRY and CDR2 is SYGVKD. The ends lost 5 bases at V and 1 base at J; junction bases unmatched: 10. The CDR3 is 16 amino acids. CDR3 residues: CAISITGARGNTEAFF. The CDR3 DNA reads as TGTGCCATCAGTATAACAGGGGCGCGAGGGAACACTGAAGCTTTCTTT.

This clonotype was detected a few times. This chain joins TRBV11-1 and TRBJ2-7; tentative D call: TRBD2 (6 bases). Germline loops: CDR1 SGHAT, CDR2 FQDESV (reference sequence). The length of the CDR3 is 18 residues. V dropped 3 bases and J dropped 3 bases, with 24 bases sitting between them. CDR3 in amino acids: CASSFKPREGLLSYEQYF. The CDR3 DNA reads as TGTGCCAGCAGCTTTAAACCACGGGAAGGACTATTAAGCTACGAGCAGTACTTC.

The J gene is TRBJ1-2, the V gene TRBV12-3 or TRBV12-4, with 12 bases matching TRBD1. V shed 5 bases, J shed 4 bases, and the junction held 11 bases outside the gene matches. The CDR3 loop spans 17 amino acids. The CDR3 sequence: CASSNERGTGGAYGYTF. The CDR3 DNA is TGTGCCAGCAGTAACGAGAGAGGGACAGGGGGCGCCTATGGCTACACCTTC.

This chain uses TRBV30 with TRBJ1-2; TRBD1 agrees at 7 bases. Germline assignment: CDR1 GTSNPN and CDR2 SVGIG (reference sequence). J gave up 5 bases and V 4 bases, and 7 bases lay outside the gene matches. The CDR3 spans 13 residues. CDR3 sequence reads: CAWTRGTLYGYTF. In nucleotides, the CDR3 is TGTGCCTGGACCAGGGGGACACTTTATGGCTACACCTTC.